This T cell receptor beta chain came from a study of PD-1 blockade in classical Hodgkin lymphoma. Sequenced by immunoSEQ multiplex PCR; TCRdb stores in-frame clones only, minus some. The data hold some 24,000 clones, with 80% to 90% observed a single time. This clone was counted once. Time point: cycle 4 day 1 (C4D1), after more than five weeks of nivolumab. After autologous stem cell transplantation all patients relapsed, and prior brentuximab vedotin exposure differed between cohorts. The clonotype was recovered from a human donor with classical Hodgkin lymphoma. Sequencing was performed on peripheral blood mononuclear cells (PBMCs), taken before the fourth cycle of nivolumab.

This chain's CDR3 is CSVEGRGPENTIYF. The CDR3 nucleotides read TGCAGCGTTGAGGGCAGGGGACCGGAAAACACCATATATTTT. The V gene is TRBV29-1, the J gene TRBJ1-3, with D maybe TRBD1 (6 bases). The CDR3 contains 14 residues. V was clipped by 3 bases and J by 6 bases, with 15 bases between them. Germline V gene sequence: CDR1 SQVTM, CDR2 ANQGSEA.